The present TCR beta chain was sequenced within a study of shared clonotypes between healthy human individuals. Study overall: Donors were a couple of women and three men aged 18 to 49.

With respect to this clone: Its specificity is unknown.

Trimming took off 7 bases at V and 1 base at J, with 10 bases between the two ends. The V gene's germline CDR1 is SQVTM and CDR2 ANQGSEA. CDR3 length: 12 residues. General study findings and limits: Between a handful of donors, naive CD4 clonotypes were shared at a level of about 5%. Represented diversity, genetic and exposure-history alike, was limited by few donors.

This table comes from immunoSEQ multiplex PCR, and its TCRdb copy is limited to in-frame clones, with some not included. The sample yields around 550,000 clones, 95% to 97% seen once. The sample consisted of naive CD4+ T cells sorted from blood. Subset: CD45RA+ positively selected. V is TRBV29-1 and J is TRBJ2-5; D unresolved. This clonotype was obtained from a woman in her 30s in good health. The CDR3 DNA reads TGCAGCGCCTACTCGGCCCAAGAGACCCAGTACTTC. Protein sequence: CSAYSAQETQYF.